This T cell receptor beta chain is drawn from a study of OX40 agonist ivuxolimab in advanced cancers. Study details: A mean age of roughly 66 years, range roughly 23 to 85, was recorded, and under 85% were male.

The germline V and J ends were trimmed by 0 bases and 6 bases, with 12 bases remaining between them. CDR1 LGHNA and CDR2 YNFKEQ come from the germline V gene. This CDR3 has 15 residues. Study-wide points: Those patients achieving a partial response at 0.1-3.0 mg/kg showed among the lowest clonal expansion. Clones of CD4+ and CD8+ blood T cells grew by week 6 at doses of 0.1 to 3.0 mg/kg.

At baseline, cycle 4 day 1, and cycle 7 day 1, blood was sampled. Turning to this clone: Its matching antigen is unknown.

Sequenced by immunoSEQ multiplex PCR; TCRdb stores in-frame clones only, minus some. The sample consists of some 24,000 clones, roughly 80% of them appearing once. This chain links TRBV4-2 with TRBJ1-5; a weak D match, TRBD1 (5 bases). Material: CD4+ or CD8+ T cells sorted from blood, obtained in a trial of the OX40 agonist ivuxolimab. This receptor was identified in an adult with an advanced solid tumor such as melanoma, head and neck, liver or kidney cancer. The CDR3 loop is CASSQEAGRGQPQHF. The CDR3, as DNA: TGTGCCAGCAGCCAAGAAGCAGGGAGGGGTCAGCCCCAGCATTTT.